This T cell receptor (beta chain) was sequenced during a study of T-cell reconstitution after alpha-beta-depleted transplantation in children. Deletions cut 0 bases from V and 2 bases from J, with 11 bases between. The CDR3 contains 16 residues. CDR1 is MNHEY, CDR2 SVGAGI, per germline. Unique molecular identifiers were used to barcode this TCRbeta library. TCRdb processed the PCR reads anew with MiXCR; each CDR3 protein has one entry. The sample consists of 550,000 to 600,000 distinct CDR3 sequences, under 30% of them appearing once. Study-wide findings and caveats: T cells produced anew were the main source of T-cell counts and diversity one year after transplant. It was surviving recipient T cells and thymic progenitors that gave some patients high TCRbeta diversity at day 60.

The table lists this clonotype with a few counts. Its specificity is not known. The material sequenced was PBMCs, mostly from graft donor cells, taken 360 days after TCRalphabeta/CD19-depleted stem cell transplant. This chain links TRBV6-5 with TRBJ2-4; D is perhaps TRBD1 (6 bases). The sequence was obtained from a boy under two years old who had a stem cell transplant for acute myeloid leukemia, so the T cells may come from the graft donor. The CDR3 spells CASSYSWDTSKNIQYF. In DNA form, the CDR3 reads TGTGCCAGCAGTTACTCGTGGGACACTTCCAAAAACATTCAGTACTTC.